A single sample gave rise to the 21 T cell receptor beta chains below, sequenced in a study of T cell responses to AZD1222 COVID-19 vaccine. Sequencing used immunoSEQ multiplex PCR; TCRdb keeps in-frame clones, though not all of them. The data hold roughly 140,000 clones, with 75% to 95% observed a single time. Sequencing used peripheral blood, obtained on day 0 of AZD1222 vaccination. Every receptor here comes from an adult in good health.

V and J are TRBV4-3 and TRBJ2-5, with 11 bases lining up with TRBD2. After removal of 2 bases from V and 5 bases from J, the junction contained 16 bases not matched to a gene. This CDR3 contains 19 residues. Germline CDR1 LGHNA, CDR2 YSLEER. The CDR3 spells CASSQHLGVLAGGWETQYF. In nucleotides, the CDR3 is TGCGCCAGCAGCCAACACCTCGGAGTTCTAGCGGGAGGTTGGGAGACCCAGTACTTC.

The chain carries TRBV3-1 (or the pseudogene TRBV3-2) and TRBJ1-6; D is perhaps TRBD1 (6 bases). The V gene lost 0 bases and the J gene lost 11 bases, with 14 bases spanning the gap. The V gene's germline CDR1 is LGHDT and CDR2 YNNKEL (reference sequence). The CDR3 spans 15 residues. The CDR3 DNA follows: TGTGCCAGCAGCCAAGACGGGACACTTCAAACACCCCTCCACTTT. Translated, it gives CASSQDGTLQTPLHF.

This chain joins TRBV7-9 and TRBJ1-1; D unresolved. Trimming pared 2 bases from V and 2 bases from J, leaving 9 bases between. This CDR3 is built from 14 residues. CDR1 and CDR2 from the germline V gene are SEHNR and FQNEAQ (reference sequence). The CDR3: CASSLRSVNTEAFF. CDR3 bases: TGTGCCAGCAGCTTACGTTCTGTTAACACTGAAGCTTTCTTT. Variable domain in full (rest from reference TRBV7-9 and TRBJ1-1): DTGVSQNPRHKITKRGQNVTFRCDPISEHNRLYWYRQTLGQGPEFLTYFQNEAQLEKSRLLSDRFSAERPKGSFSTLEIQRTEQGDSAMYLCASSLRSVNTEAFFGQGTRLTVV.

The genes are TRBV6-4 and TRBJ1-2; D ambiguous. The CDR3 spans 13 residues. The V end lost 6 bases, the J end lost 0 bases, and 8 bases lay between the germline ends. CDR1 is MRHNA and CDR2 is SNTAGT in the germline V gene. The CDR3 bases are TGTGCCAGCAGAGACACCGCTAACTATGGCTACACCTTC. It encodes CASRDTANYGYTF.

J is TRBJ2-3 and V is TRBV6-5; D uncertain. The V end was cut by 2 bases, the J end by 1 base, with 10 bases between. CDR3 size: 15 residues. Per germline, CDR1 MNHEY and CDR2 SVGAGI. CDR3 residues: CASSYGVLGTDTQYF. CDR3 sequence (DNA): TGTGCCAGCAGTTACGGAGTTCTGGGCACAGATACGCAGTATTTT.

This chain joins TRBV4-3 and TRBJ1-2; the D is unclear. Germline-derived CDR1 and CDR2 are LGHNA and YSLEER. The V and J ends lost 0 bases and 3 bases respectively, with 8 bases between them. The CDR3 consists of 14 residues. For the CDR3, the DNA is TGCGCCAGCAGCCAAGAAGCGGTGGACTATGGCTACACCTTC. Translated, it gives CASSQEAVDYGYTF.

The rearrangement links TRBV5-1 to TRBJ1-1, with D unclear. The CDR3 is made up of 17 amino acids. Trimming took off 2 bases at V and 1 base at J, with 18 bases between the two ends. The germline V gene has CDR1 SGHRS and CDR2 YFSETQ. As DNA, the CDR3 is TGCGCCAGCAGCTTAGATTCAGCAGGCCCAGGGAACACTGAAGCTTTCTTT. This gives the protein CASSLDSAGPGNTEAFF.

The V and J genes are TRBV4-1 and TRBJ1-4, with D perhaps matching TRBD1 (5 bases). This CDR3 is built from 15 residues. Germline V gene lookup returns CDR1 MGHRA and CDR2 YSYEKL. Trimming left V 4 bases short and J 7 bases short, with 16 bases between. The CDR3 loop is CASSLGEWGTEKLFF. The CDR3 DNA reads as TGCGCCAGCAGCCTCGGGGAGTGGGGGACTGAAAAACTGTTTTTT.

V gene TRBV18 combines with J gene TRBJ1-2; D is uncertain. CDR3 length equals 12 residues. Germline V gene sequence: CDR1 KGHSH, CDR2 LQKENI. The V and J ends lost 6 bases and 4 bases respectively, with 9 bases between them. This chain's CDR3 is CASSGKSYGYTF. For the CDR3, the DNA is TGTGCCAGCTCGGGCAAATCCTATGGCTACACCTTC.

About this clone itself: The same CDR3 also results from other DNA sequences found in this sample. The V gene is TRBV6-5, the J gene TRBJ2-5; TRBD1 or TRBD2 may be the D gene (5 bases each). From germline, CDR1 is MNHEY and CDR2 SVGAGI. Trimming shortened V by 0 bases and J by 3 bases, and 14 bases separated the two germline ends. The CDR3 has 16 amino acids. The CDR3 sequence is CASSYSSGLAEETQYF. CDR3 coding DNA: TGTGCCAGCAGTTACTCTTCAGGGCTAGCAGAAGAGACCCAGTACTTC.

This CDR3 reads CASSFVGTGDTSSETQYF. The CDR3 DNA follows: TGTGCCAGCAGCTTTGTCGGGACAGGGGACACATCCTCGGAGACCCAGTACTTC. This chain links TRBV7-9 with TRBJ2-5, with 10 positions matching TRBD1. J lost 5 bases, V lost 3 bases, and 15 bases had no gene match. The CDR3 is 18 residues long. Germline values: CDR1 SEHNR, CDR2 FQNEAQ (reference sequence).

With regard to this clone: This CDR3 is also generated by other DNA sequences in the sample. This sequence joins TRBV12-3 or TRBV12-4 and TRBJ2-7; D gene uncertain. Deletions cut 3 bases from V and 4 bases from J, with 4 bases between. This CDR3 contains 11 residues. The chain's CDR3 is CASSLGYEQYF. The CDR3 DNA sequence: TGTGCCAGCAGTTTGGGTTACGAGCAGTACTTC.

In the case of this clone: Within the sample, other DNA sequences also encode this same CDR3. The V gene is TRBV9, the J gene TRBJ1-3, with TRBD1 as a possible D gene (6 bases). CDR1 SGDLS and CDR2 YYNGEE come from the germline V gene. The CDR3 totals 13 residues. Trimming pared 2 bases from V and 4 bases from J, leaving 7 bases between. The CDR3: CASSVGGGNTIYF. CDR3 DNA sequence: TGTGCCAGCAGCGTTGGGGGCGGAAACACCATATATTTT.

This clone was seen more than once but under ten times. The chain has TRBV5-8 and TRBJ2-1; 11 nucleotides align to TRBD2. Germline trimming cut 4 bases from V and 4 bases from J; bases unmatched to any gene: 10. CDR1 SGHTS and CDR2 YDEGEE come from the germline V gene. CDR3 length equals 17 residues. The CDR3 here is CASSPGMGLAAYNEQFF. The DNA of the CDR3 is TGTGCCAGCAGCCCCGGAATGGGACTAGCGGCTTACAATGAGCAGTTCTTC. The entire variable domain, with the rest obtained from reference TRBV5-8 and TRBJ2-1, is as follows: EAGVTQSPTHLIKTRGQQATLRCSPISGHTSVYWYQQALGLGLQFLLWYDEGEERNRGNFPPRFSGRQFPNYSSELNVNALELEDSALYLCASSPGMGLAAYNEQFFGPGTRLTVL.

The chain joins TRBV4-3 to TRBJ2-4; 7 bases line up with TRBD2. V lost 0 bases and J lost 1; bases outside the gene matches: 15. CDR3 length equals 20 residues. The germline V gene has CDR1 LGHNA and CDR2 YSLEER. DNA of the CDR3: TGCGCCAGCAGCCAAGAGCATCTAGCGGATGTCCCCAGCGCCAAAAACATTCAGTACTTC. Amino acids: CASSQEHLADVPSAKNIQYF.

This rearrangement joins TRBV12-3 or TRBV12-4 to TRBJ1-1; no reliable D call. V shed 3 bases and J shed 1 base, with 6 bases lying between them. CDR3 length equals 13 residues. CDR3 residues: CASSFWQNTEAFF. CDR3 in DNA: TGTGCCAGCAGTTTTTGGCAGAACACTGAAGCTTTCTTT.

This clone was observed a single time. The J gene is TRBJ1-2, the V gene TRBV9; the D is unclear. Trimming cost V 3 bases and J 4 bases, with 16 bases left between them. The length of the CDR3 is 15 residues. Looked up from germline, CDR1 is SGDLS and CDR2 is YYNGEE. In DNA form, the CDR3 reads TGTGCCAGCAGCGCCCACTACTTGATTAGCTATGGCTACACCTTC. Amino acid sequence: CASSAHYLISYGYTF.

The J gene is TRBJ2-3, the V gene TRBV9; TRBD2 agrees at 10 bases. The V gene end was trimmed by 2 bases and the J gene end by 0 bases; junction bases not matched to a gene: 3. The CDR3 extends over 16 amino acids. Germline V gene lookup returns CDR1 SGDLS and CDR2 YYNGEE. This chain's CDR3 is CASSVSSGRSTDTQYF. The CDR3 nucleotides are TGTGCCAGCAGCGTGAGTAGCGGGAGGAGCACAGATACGCAGTATTTT.

V and J are TRBV5-1 and TRBJ2-2; D remains unclear. Germline V gene sequence: CDR1 SGHRS, CDR2 YFSETQ. The CDR3 runs to 12 residues. V shed 1 base and J shed 6 bases, with 4 bases lying between them. CDR3 in DNA: TGCGCCAGCAGCTTGATCGCCGGGGAGCTGTTTTTT. Translated, it gives CASSLIAGELFF.

This rearrangement joins TRBV9 to TRBJ2-3; possibly TRBD2 for D (5 bases). Trimming left V 5 bases short and J 2 bases short, with 24 bases between. The CDR3 consists of 18 residues. Germline lookup yields CDR1 SGDLS and CDR2 YYNGEE. The CDR3 nucleotides read TGTGCCAGCAGAGAAGAAACCGGACTGCCAGGAAACACAGATACGCAGTATTTT. Its translation is CASREETGLPGNTDTQYF.

The V gene is TRBV4-3, the J gene TRBJ2-5; D is uncertain. Germline loops: CDR1 LGHNA, CDR2 YSLEER. V lost 0 bases and J 2 bases, leaving 10 bases between the germline ends. This CDR3 is built from 15 residues. The chain's CDR3 is CASSQDLQQQETQYF. Here the CDR3 DNA reads TGCGCCAGCAGCCAAGATCTACAGCAGCAAGAGACCCAGTACTTC.